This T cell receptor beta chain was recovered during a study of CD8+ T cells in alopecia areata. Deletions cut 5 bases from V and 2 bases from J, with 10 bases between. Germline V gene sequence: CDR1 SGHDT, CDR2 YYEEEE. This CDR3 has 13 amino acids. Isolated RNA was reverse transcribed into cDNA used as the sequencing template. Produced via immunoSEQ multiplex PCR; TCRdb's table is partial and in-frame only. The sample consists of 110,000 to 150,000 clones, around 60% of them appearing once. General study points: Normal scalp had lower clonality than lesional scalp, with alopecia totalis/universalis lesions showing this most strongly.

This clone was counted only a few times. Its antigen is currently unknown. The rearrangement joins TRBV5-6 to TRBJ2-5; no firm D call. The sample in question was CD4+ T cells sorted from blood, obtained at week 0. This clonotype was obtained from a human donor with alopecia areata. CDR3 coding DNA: TGTGCCAGCAGTCACCGGGTACAAGAGACCCAGTACTTC. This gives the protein CASSHRVQETQYF.